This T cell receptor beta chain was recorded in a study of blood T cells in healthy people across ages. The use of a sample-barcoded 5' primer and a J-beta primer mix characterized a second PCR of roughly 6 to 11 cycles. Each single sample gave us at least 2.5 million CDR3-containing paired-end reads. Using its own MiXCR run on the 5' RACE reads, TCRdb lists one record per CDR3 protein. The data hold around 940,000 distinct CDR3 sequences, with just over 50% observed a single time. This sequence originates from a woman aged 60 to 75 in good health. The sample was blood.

CDR3 in amino acids: CSAPPGTSGSNYEQYF. The DNA for the CDR3 is TGCAGTGCGCCCCCCGGGACTAGCGGGAGTAACTACGAGCAGTACTTC. The chain couples TRBV20-1 to TRBJ2-1, with TRBD2 matching 14 bases. The J call may not be correct, given that the DNA end is closer to TRBJ2-7. Germline loops: CDR1 DFQATT, CDR2 SNEGSKA (reference sequence). The CDR3 runs 16 residues.